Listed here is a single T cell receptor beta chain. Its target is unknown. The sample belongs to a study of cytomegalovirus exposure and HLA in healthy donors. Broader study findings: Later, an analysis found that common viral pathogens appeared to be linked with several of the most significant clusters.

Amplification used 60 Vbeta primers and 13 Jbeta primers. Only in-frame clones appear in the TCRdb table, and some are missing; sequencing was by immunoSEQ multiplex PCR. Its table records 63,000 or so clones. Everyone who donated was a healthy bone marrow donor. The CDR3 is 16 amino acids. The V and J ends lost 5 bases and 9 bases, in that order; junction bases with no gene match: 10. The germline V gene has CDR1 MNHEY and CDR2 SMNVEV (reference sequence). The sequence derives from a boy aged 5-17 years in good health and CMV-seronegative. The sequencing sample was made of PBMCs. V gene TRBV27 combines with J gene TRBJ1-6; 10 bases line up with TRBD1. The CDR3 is CASSVERQGARSPLHF. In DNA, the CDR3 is TGTGCCAGCAGTGTTGAACGACAGGGGGCACGTTCACCCCTCCACTTT.